What follows are 25 T cell receptor beta chains derived from one specimen sequenced in a study of CD8 T cells in ankylosing spondylitis. Each CDR3 protein gets one entry after TCRdb re-called the 5' RACE reads with MiXCR. This table holds a few hundred thousand distinct CDR3 sequences, approximately 11% found once. Sequencing used blood, either unsorted or a sorted T cell fraction (not recorded which). The receptors stem from a male donor with ankylosing spondylitis or in good health (not recorded which).

This clonotype was detected many times. V is TRBV4-1 and J is TRBJ2-1, with 7 bases that match TRBD2. The CDR3 runs 15 residues. Unmatched junction bases numbered 2, after V lost 1 base and J lost 2 bases. The germline CDR1 and CDR2 sequences are MGHRA and YSYEKL. DNA for the CDR3: TGCGCCAGCAGCCAAGCCGGACTAGCCTACAATGAGCAGTTCTTC. Protein sequence: CASSQAGLAYNEQFF.

The table lists this clonotype with a few counts. The chain recombines TRBV15 with TRBJ2-3; 9 bases align to TRBD2. V was clipped by 5 bases and J by 4 bases; unmatched bases: 7. The CDR3 is 15 residues long. Germline-derived CDR1 and CDR2 are LNHNV and YYDKDF (reference sequence). CDR3: CATSATGLAADTQYF. Here the CDR3 DNA reads TGTGCCACCAGCGCTACGGGACTAGCAGCAGATACGCAGTATTTT.

This clonotype was seen repeatedly, ten times or more. The chain is built from TRBV4-1 and TRBJ1-2; 8 bases fit TRBD1. CDR3 length: 17 residues. J gave up 4 bases and V 3 bases, and 13 bases lay outside the gene matches. Germline V gene data show CDR1 as MGHRA and CDR2 as YSYEKL. Here the CDR3 reads CASSHPGTGPIFYGYTF. CDR3 coding DNA: TGCGCCAGCAGCCATCCCGGGACAGGACCTATTTTCTATGGCTACACCTTC.

This sequence joins TRBV28 and TRBJ2-4; D may be TRBD2 (5 bases). Trimming took off 8 bases at V and 2 bases at J, with 13 bases between the two ends. CDR1 is MDHEN and CDR2 is SYDVKM in the germline V gene. The CDR3 runs to 14 residues. The CDR3 loop is CASSRRGTKNIQYF. Here the CDR3 DNA reads TGTGCCAGCTCTCGTCGGGGTACCAAAAACATTCAGTACTTC.

This clonotype was found many times. This sequence joins TRBV12-3 or TRBV12-4 and TRBJ2-1; either TRBD1 or TRBD2 may supply D (5 bases each). This CDR3 has 12 residues. Trimming pared 4 bases from V and 6 bases from J, leaving 7 bases between. CDR3: CASSWGSNEQFF. In nucleotides, the CDR3 is TGTGCCAGCAGTTGGGGGAGCAATGAGCAGTTCTTC.

The chain couples TRBV7-8 to TRBJ2-3, with 10 bases aligning to TRBD2. This CDR3 spans 15 amino acids. With V trimmed by 5 bases and J by 2 bases, 4 bases remained unmatched. Germline lookup yields CDR1 SGHVS and CDR2 FQNEAQ. CDR3 sequence (DNA): TGTGCCAGCAGCAAGCGGGAGGGGGCCACAGATACGCAGTATTTT. Its translation: CASSKREGATDTQYF. The full variable domain, with the rest looked up from reference TRBV7-8 and TRBJ2-3, is GAGVSQSPRYKVAKRGQDVALRCDPISGHVSLFWYQQALGQGPEFLTYFQNEAQLDKSGLPSDRFFAERPEGSVSTLKIQRTQQEDSAVYLCASSKREGATDTQYFGPGTRLTVL.

CDR3 loop: CASSPGAGTGETQYF. CDR3 sequence (DNA): TGTGCCAGCAGCCCTGGGGCTGGGACAGGGGAGACCCAGTACTTC. The rearrangement links TRBV7-6 to TRBJ2-5; 9 nucleotides line up with TRBD1. The germline gives CDR1 SGHVS, CDR2 FNYEAQ. CDR3 length: 15 residues. The V and J ends lost 5 bases and 5 bases, in that order; junction bases with no gene match: 9.

This clonotype has more than one count but fewer than ten. This chain links TRBV12-3 or TRBV12-4 with TRBJ2-3; the D is unclear. The CDR3 loop spans 15 amino acids. V lost 2 bases to trimming and J lost 2 bases, with 11 bases between them. In DNA, the CDR3 is TGTGCCAGCAGTTTAAACAGTTTAGACACAGATACGCAGTATTTT. This sequence encodes CASSLNSLDTDTQYF.

This clonotype was counted ten times or more. The rearrangement joins TRBV5-4 to TRBJ1-2, with 7 bases identical to TRBD1. CDR3 length: 14 residues. Germline V gives CDR1 SGHNT, CDR2 YYREEE (reference sequence). Germline trimming cut 4 bases from V and 2 bases from J; bases unmatched to any gene: 5. CDR3 nucleotide sequence: TGTGCCAGCAGCCTACCGGGACAGAACTATGGCTACACCTTC. It encodes CASSLPGQNYGYTF.

This clonotype was seen at least ten times. The gene calls are TRBV27 and TRBJ2-7; 9 bases are shared with TRBD1. CDR1 and CDR2 (germline): MNHEY, SMNVEV (reference sequence). The CDR3 loop spans 16 amino acids. V trimming: 3 bases; J trimming: 5 bases; junction bases outside the gene matches: 11. This CDR3 reads CASSLRTGAFRHEQYF. The CDR3 DNA follows: TGTGCCAGCAGTTTGAGGACAGGGGCCTTCCGCCACGAGCAGTACTTC.

This clonotype was observed many times. CDR3 sequence: CSALGVISDTGELFF. CDR3 DNA sequence: TGCAGTGCCCTAGGAGTCATATCGGACACCGGGGAGCTGTTTTTT. This chain joins TRBV20-1 and TRBJ2-2; D remains ambiguous. Deletions cut 6 bases from V and 3 bases from J, with 17 bases between. The length of the CDR3 is 15 residues. The germline V gene encodes CDR1 DFQATT and CDR2 SNEGSKA (reference sequence).

In this sample, this clonotype turned up many times. The chain is built from TRBV15 and TRBJ2-5; a weak D match, TRBD1 (5 bases). Germline-derived CDR1 and CDR2 are LNHNV and YYDKDF (reference sequence). V was cut by 0 bases and J by 7 bases, with 6 bases left in between. This CDR3 contains 12 residues. The CDR3: CATSRDQGTQYF. The CDR3 coding sequence is TGTGCCACCAGCAGAGATCAGGGGACCCAGTACTTC.

This clonotype was counted many times. The chain joins TRBV29-1 to TRBJ2-3; D is unclear. Looked up from germline, CDR1 is SQVTM and CDR2 is ANQGSEA. V lost 4 bases to trimming and J lost 2 bases, with 7 bases between them. This CDR3 spans 12 amino acids. CDR3 protein: CSVGRNTDTQYF. The CDR3 nucleotides are TGCAGCGTTGGAAGGAACACAGATACGCAGTATTTT.

The chain employs TRBV7-3 and TRBJ2-2, with 8 bases aligning to TRBD1. Germline V gives CDR1 SGHTA, CDR2 FQGTGA. The CDR3 spans 16 residues. The junction had 7 bases not matched to a gene; V was cut back by 4 bases and J by 3 bases. The DNA for the CDR3 is TGTGCCAGCAGCTCTCAGGGGGCGCTGGACACCGGGGAGCTGTTTTTT. This codes for CASSSQGALDTGELFF.

This clonotype was picked up many times. The V call is TRBV20-1, the J call TRBJ1-5; possible D gene TRBD1, 6 bases. Germline V gene sequence: CDR1 DFQATT, CDR2 SNEGSKA (reference sequence). V gave up 6 bases and J gave up 0 bases, with 18 bases separating them. The CDR3 sequence is 16 residues long. The CDR3 sequence: CSALGQRASSNQPQHF. The CDR3 DNA reads TGCAGTGCCCTTGGACAGAGAGCTTCTAGCAATCAGCCCCAGCATTTT.

Ten or more counts support this clonotype. The chain has TRBV20-1 and TRBJ1-5, with 8 bases that match TRBD1. Germline V CDR1 and CDR2: DFQATT, SNEGSKA (reference sequence). The V and J ends lost 6 bases and 4 bases, in that order; junction bases with no gene match: 5. The CDR3 is 13 residues long. In nucleotides, the CDR3 is TGCAGTGCCGTTACAGGGGGGAATCAGCCCCAGCATTTT. Amino acids: CSAVTGGNQPQHF.

V gene TRBV7-3 combines with J gene TRBJ2-1; 9 bases line up with TRBD2. The V gene's germline CDR1 is SGHTA and CDR2 FQGTGA. The CDR3 sequence is 15 residues long. With 5 bases clipped from V and 8 bases from J, the junction kept 10 bases outside the gene matches. Here the CDR3 DNA reads TGTGCCAGCAGCATATCCGGGACTAGCCTCGATGAGCAGTTCTTC. Translating gives CASSISGTSLDEQFF.

The table lists this clonotype with many counts. V gene TRBV5-1 combines with J gene TRBJ2-7, with 8 bases identical to TRBD2. V dropped 5 bases and J dropped 0; count of bases not matched to a gene: 13. This CDR3 has 17 amino acids. CDR1 and CDR2 from the germline V gene are SGHRS and YFSETQ. The CDR3 is CASRRSVAGMSSYEQYF. The CDR3 DNA reads TGCGCCAGCAGACGGTCGGTAGCGGGGATGAGCTCCTACGAGCAGTACTTC. Combining the CDR3 with reference TRBV5-1 and TRBJ2-7 gives the whole variable domain KAGVTQTPRYLIKTRGQQVTLSCSPISGHRSVSWYQQTPGQGLQFLFEYFSETQRNKGNFPGRFSGRQFSNSRSEMNVSTLELGDSALYLCASRRSVAGMSSYEQYFGPGTRLTVT.

This clonotype has only a few counts. The chain uses TRBV6-5 and TRBJ2-7; perhaps TRBD1 as D (6 bases). Germline lookup yields CDR1 MNHEY and CDR2 SVGAGI. This CDR3 is 14 amino acids long. Trimming stripped 4 bases from V and 5 bases from J, with 15 bases between. The CDR3 protein is CASSSRTVFHEQYF. For the CDR3, the DNA is TGTGCCAGCAGTTCAAGGACAGTGTTCCACGAGCAGTACTTC.

The sample holds many counts of this clonotype. This rearrangement joins TRBV5-6 to TRBJ2-5; 10 bases map to TRBD2. Germline V gives CDR1 SGHDT, CDR2 YYEEEE. The CDR3 is made up of 15 amino acids. Trimming at V came to 1 base and at J to 5 bases, leaving 5 bases not matched to a gene. The CDR3 region has the DNA TGTGCCAGCAGCTTGTTCGCTAGCGGGGGTGAGACCCAGTACTTC. Its translation is CASSLFASGGETQYF.

This clonotype was seen a few times. The CDR3 DNA reads TGTGCCAGCAGTTTAAAAGCGGTTGGGCGTAGCTCCTACAATGAGCAGTTCTTC. Residues: CASSLKAVGRSSYNEQFF. The V gene is TRBV27, the J gene TRBJ2-1; perhaps TRBD2 as D (5 bases). CDR3 size: 18 residues. V shed 2 bases and J shed 0 bases, with 17 bases lying between them. Germline lookup yields CDR1 MNHEY and CDR2 SMNVEV (reference sequence).

This clonotype has a handful of counts. The chain links TRBV6-1 to TRBJ2-7, with 10 bases identical to TRBD1. The germline V gene has CDR1 MNHNS and CDR2 SASEGT. V trimming: 5 bases; J trimming: 0 bases; junction bases outside the gene matches: 1. This CDR3 has 14 amino acids. The CDR3 is CASSRTGGSYEQYF. CDR3 DNA: TGTGCCAGCAGTCGGACAGGGGGCTCCTACGAGCAGTACTTC.

This clonotype came up a few times. The chain employs TRBV7-6 and TRBJ2-5; D is unresolved. The germline V and J ends were trimmed by 1 base and 5 bases, with 14 bases remaining between them. The CDR3 has 15 amino acids. Germline values: CDR1 SGHVS, CDR2 FNYEAQ. The CDR3 DNA sequence: TGTGCCAGCAGCTTAGGCGGAGCTAGTAGCGAGACCCAGTACTTC. It encodes CASSLGGASSETQYF.

There are many counts of this clonotype. CDR3 sequence reads: CSVGGGTGGDEQYF. CDR3 nucleotide sequence: TGCAGCGTTGGGGGAGGGACAGGGGGCGACGAGCAGTACTTC. The V call is TRBV29-1, the J call TRBJ2-7; the match to TRBD1 covers 12 bases. J gave up 5 bases and V 4 bases, and 6 bases lay outside the gene matches. The CDR3 consists of 14 residues. Per germline, CDR1 SQVTM and CDR2 ANQGSEA.

This clonotype was seen ten or more times. This chain joins TRBV2 and TRBJ2-2; tentatively, D is TRBD2 (5 bases). The CDR3 is 14 residues long. V lost 4 bases, J lost 11 bases, and 17 bases lay in between. CDR1 is SNHLY and CDR2 is FYNNEI in the germline V gene. DNA for the CDR3: TGTGCCAGCAGTGTCGGGCCAGGAGGTTCAGAGCTGTTTTTT. This codes for CASSVGPGGSELFF. Looking up the rest from reference TRBV2 and TRBJ2-2 gives the full variable domain: EPEVTQTPSHQVTQMGQEVILRCVPISNHLYFYWYRQILGQKVEFLVSFYNNEISEKSEIFDDQFSVERPDGSNFTLKIRSTKLEDSAMYFCASSVGPGGSELFFGEGSRLTVL.